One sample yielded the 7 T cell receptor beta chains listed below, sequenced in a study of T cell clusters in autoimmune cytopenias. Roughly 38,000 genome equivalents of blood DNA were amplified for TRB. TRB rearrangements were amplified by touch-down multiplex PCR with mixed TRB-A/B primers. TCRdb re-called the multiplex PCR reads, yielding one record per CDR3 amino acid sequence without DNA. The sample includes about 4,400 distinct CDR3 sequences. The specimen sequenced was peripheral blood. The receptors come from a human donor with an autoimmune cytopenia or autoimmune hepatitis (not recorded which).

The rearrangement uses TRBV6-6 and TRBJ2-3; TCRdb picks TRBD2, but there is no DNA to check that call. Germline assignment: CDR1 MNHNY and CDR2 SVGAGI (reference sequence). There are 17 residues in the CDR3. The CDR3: CASSPPGPTRGTDTQYF.

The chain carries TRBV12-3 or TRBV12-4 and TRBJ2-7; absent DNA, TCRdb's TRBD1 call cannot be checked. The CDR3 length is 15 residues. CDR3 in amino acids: CASSAETGGAYEQYF.

This CDR3 reads CASSYGLAEAFDTQYF. J is TRBJ2-3 and V is TRBV6-5; TCRdb indicates TRBD2, and absent DNA this call remains unverified. This CDR3 has 16 residues. Germline assignment: CDR1 MNHEY and CDR2 SVGAGI.

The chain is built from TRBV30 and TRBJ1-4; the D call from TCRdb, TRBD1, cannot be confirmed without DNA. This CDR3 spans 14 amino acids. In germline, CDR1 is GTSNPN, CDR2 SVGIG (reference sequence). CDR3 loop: CAWTDRGRWEKLFF.

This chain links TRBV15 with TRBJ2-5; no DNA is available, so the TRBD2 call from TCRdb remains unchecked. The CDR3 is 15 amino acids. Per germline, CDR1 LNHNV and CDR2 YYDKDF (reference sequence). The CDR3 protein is CATRGEVQNKETQYF.

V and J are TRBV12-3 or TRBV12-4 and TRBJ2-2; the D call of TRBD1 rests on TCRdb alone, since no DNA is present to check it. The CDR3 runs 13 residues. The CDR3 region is CASATVTAGELFF.

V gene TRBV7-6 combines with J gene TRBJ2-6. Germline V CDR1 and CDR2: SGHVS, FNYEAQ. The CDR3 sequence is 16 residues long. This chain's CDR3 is CASSLEINSGANVLTF.